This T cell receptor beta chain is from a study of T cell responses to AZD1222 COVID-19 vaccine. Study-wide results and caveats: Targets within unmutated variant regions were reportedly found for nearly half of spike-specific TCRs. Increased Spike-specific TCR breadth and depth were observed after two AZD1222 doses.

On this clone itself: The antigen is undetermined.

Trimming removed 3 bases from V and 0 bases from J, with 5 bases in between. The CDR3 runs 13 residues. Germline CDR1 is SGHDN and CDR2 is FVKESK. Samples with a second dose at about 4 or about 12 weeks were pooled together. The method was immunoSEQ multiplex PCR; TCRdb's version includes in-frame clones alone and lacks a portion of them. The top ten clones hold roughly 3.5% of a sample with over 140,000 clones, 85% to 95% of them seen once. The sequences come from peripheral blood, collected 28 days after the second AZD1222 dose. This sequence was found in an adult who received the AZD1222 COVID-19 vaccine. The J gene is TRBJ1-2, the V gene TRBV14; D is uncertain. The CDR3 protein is CASSQSTNYGYTF. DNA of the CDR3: TGTGCCAGCAGCCAGAGTACTAACTATGGCTACACCTTC.